Listed below are T cell receptor beta chains from one sample, sequenced in a study of blood T cell repertoires in COVID-19. Repertoires were generated with immunoSEQ multiplex PCR, while TCRdb's copy carries only in-frame clones and drops some. The sample has 120,000 or so clones, around 80% seen once. The specimen sequenced was peripheral blood. All receptors come from a man aged 55-75 years with active or convalescent COVID-19. The CDR3 runs from the conserved cysteine through the conserved F or W. The D gene is left open where the match is weak. Where a row states a size, it is once, few, many or the class of an expanded clone; other rows omit it.

CDR3aa: CASSPSGVDGNIQYF
CDR3nt: TGTGCCAGCAGCCCGTCCGGGGTGGATGGAAACATTCAGTACTTC
v_gene: TRBV6-2/TRBV6-3
d_gene: -
abundance: -
j_gene: TRBJ2-4

CDR3aa: CASSLQAGLSYEQYF
CDR3nt: TGCGCCAGCAGCTTGCAAGCGGGGCTCTCCTACGAGCAGTACTTC
v_gene: TRBV5-1
d_gene: TRBD2
abundance: -
j_gene: TRBJ2-7

CDR3aa: CASSPRTSGIADTQYF
CDR3nt: TGTGCCAGCTCACCCCGGACTAGCGGGATAGCAGATACGCAGTATTTT
v_gene: TRBV18
d_gene: TRBD2
abundance: -
j_gene: TRBJ2-3

CDR3aa: CASRWEGNYGYTF
CDR3nt: TGCGCCAGCAGATGGGAGGGGAACTATGGCTACACCTTC
v_gene: TRBV5-1
d_gene: -
abundance: few
j_gene: TRBJ1-2

CDR3aa: CASSETGRNQPQHF
CDR3nt: TGTGCCAGCAGCGAGACAGGTAGAAATCAGCCCCAGCATTTT
v_gene: TRBV6-6
d_gene: -
abundance: -
j_gene: TRBJ1-5

CDR3aa: CASSDSRGSYNEQFF
CDR3nt: TGTGCCAGCAGTGACAGTAGGGGCTCCTACAATGAGCAGTTCTTC
v_gene: TRBV6-4
d_gene: -
abundance: -
j_gene: TRBJ2-1

CDR3aa: CASRPGSGNTIYF
CDR3nt: TGTGCCAGCAGGCCAGGGTCTGGAAACACCATATATTTT
v_gene: TRBV7-8
d_gene: -
abundance: few
j_gene: TRBJ1-3

CDR3aa: CASSLNTGGNTGELFF
CDR3nt: TGTGCCAGCAGCTTAAACACGGGAGGGAACACCGGGGAGCTGTTTTTT
v_gene: TRBV11-1
d_gene: TRBD2
abundance: -
j_gene: TRBJ2-2

CDR3aa: CASSPRQGATDTQYF
CDR3nt: TGTGCCAGCAGCCCACGACAGGGGGCAACAGATACGCAGTATTTT
v_gene: TRBV11-3
d_gene: TRBD1
abundance: once
j_gene: TRBJ2-3

CDR3aa: CASSSRGTDNEQFF
CDR3nt: TGTGCCAGCAGCTCGAGGGGGACCGACAATGAGCAGTTCTTC
v_gene: TRBV9
d_gene: -
abundance: -
j_gene: TRBJ2-1

CDR3aa: CASSLAPRAYNEQFF
CDR3nt: TGTGCCAGCAGCTTAGCTCCGAGGGCCTACAATGAGCAGTTCTTC
v_gene: TRBV7-3
d_gene: -
abundance: few
j_gene: TRBJ2-1

CDR3aa: CASSQDSGDRVILICFEQYF
CDR3nt: TGTGCCAGCAGCCAAGATTCTGGGGACAGGGTGATACTTATATGTTTCGAGCAGTACTTC
v_gene: TRBV14
d_gene: TRBD1
abundance: -
j_gene: TRBJ2-7

CDR3aa: CASSLRQDQETQYF
CDR3nt: TGTGCCAGCTCTTTGCGACAGGACCAAGAGACCCAGTACTTC
v_gene: TRBV18
d_gene: -
abundance: -
j_gene: TRBJ2-5

CDR3aa: CASSLDPTGGEFF
CDR3nt: TGTGCCAGCAGCTTGGACCCCACAGGGGGCGAGTTCTTC
v_gene: TRBV7-6
d_gene: TRBD1
abundance: -
j_gene: TRBJ2-1

CDR3aa: CSVGTGVLTDTQYF
CDR3nt: TGCAGCGTTGGGACAGGCGTTCTGACAGATACGCAGTATTTT
v_gene: TRBV29-1
d_gene: TRBD1
abundance: -
j_gene: TRBJ2-3

CDR3aa: CAGPRANYNEQFF
CDR3nt: TGTGCCGGACCCAGGGCTAACTACAATGAGCAGTTCTTC
v_gene: TRBV5-3
d_gene: -
abundance: few
j_gene: TRBJ2-1

CDR3aa: CASSQDYSVHQPQHF
CDR3nt: TGCGCCAGCAGCCAGGACTATAGCGTTCATCAGCCCCAGCATTTT
v_gene: TRBV4-1
d_gene: -
abundance: few
j_gene: TRBJ1-5

CDR3aa: CASSLKGGIQGGATDTQYF
CDR3nt: TGTGCCAGCAGCTTAAAGGGCGGCATACAGGGTGGAGCCACAGATACGCAGTATTTT
v_gene: TRBV7-6
d_gene: -
abundance: -
j_gene: TRBJ2-3

CDR3aa: CASRTGWTGELFF
CDR3nt: TGTGCCAGCAGAACAGGTTGGACCGGGGAGCTGTTTTTT
v_gene: TRBV7-9
d_gene: -
abundance: -
j_gene: TRBJ2-2

CDR3aa: CASSLGASNSPLHF
CDR3nt: TGTGCCAGCAGCTTGGGGGCGAGTAATTCACCCCTCCACTTT
v_gene: TRBV5-4
d_gene: -
abundance: -
j_gene: TRBJ1-6

CDR3aa: CASSPFAGPLSYEQYF
CDR3nt: TGTGCCAGCTCACCGTTTGCAGGGCCTCTCTCCTACGAGCAGTACTTC
v_gene: TRBV18
d_gene: -
abundance: -
j_gene: TRBJ2-7

CDR3aa: CSAETGGSGNTIYF
CDR3nt: TGCAGCGCGGAGACAGGGGGCTCCGGAAACACCATATATTTT
v_gene: TRBV29-1
d_gene: TRBD1
abundance: -
j_gene: TRBJ1-3

CDR3aa: CASSAGGGTEAFF
CDR3nt: TGTGCCAGCAGCGCGGGGGGTGGTACTGAAGCTTTCTTT
v_gene: TRBV7-9
d_gene: -
abundance: -
j_gene: TRBJ1-1

CDR3aa: CASSKPASGNEKLFF
CDR3nt: TGTGCCAGCAGTAAACCGGCGTCGGGGAATGAAAAACTGTTTTTT
v_gene: TRBV28
d_gene: -
abundance: -
j_gene: TRBJ1-4

CDR3aa: CASSPRQGSEAFF
CDR3nt: TGTGCCAGCAGCCCCCGACAGGGCTCTGAAGCTTTCTTT
v_gene: TRBV9
d_gene: TRBD1
abundance: -
j_gene: TRBJ1-1

CDR3aa: CASSPLAGGVNSPLHF
CDR3nt: TGTGCCAGCTCACCACTCGCAGGGGGCGTTAATTCACCCCTCCACTTT
v_gene: TRBV18
d_gene: TRBD1
abundance: -
j_gene: TRBJ1-6

CDR3aa: CSVGSRGNTEAFF
CDR3nt: TGCAGCGTTGGGAGCCGGGGGAACACTGAAGCTTTCTTT
v_gene: TRBV29-1
d_gene: -
abundance: -
j_gene: TRBJ1-1

CDR3aa: CASSSGLAGGNEQFF
CDR3nt: TGTGCCAGCAGCTCGGGACTAGCGGGAGGAAACGAGCAGTTCTTC
v_gene: TRBV7-2
d_gene: TRBD2
abundance: -
j_gene: TRBJ2-1

CDR3aa: CASSQRAARSSGANVLTF
CDR3nt: TGTGCCAGCAGCCAGCGGGCGGCACGAAGCTCTGGGGCCAACGTCCTGACTTTC
v_gene: TRBV4-2
d_gene: -
abundance: -
j_gene: TRBJ2-6

CDR3aa: CASSVDPSSYEQYF
CDR3nt: TGTGCCAGCAGCGTAGACCCTAGCAGCTACGAGCAGTACTTC
v_gene: TRBV9
d_gene: -
abundance: -
j_gene: TRBJ2-7

CDR3aa: CASSPRGAGTGELFF
CDR3nt: TGTGCCAGCAGCCCACGGGGAGCGGGCACCGGGGAGCTGTTTTTT
v_gene: TRBV7-6
d_gene: -
abundance: few
j_gene: TRBJ2-2

CDR3aa: CASSYSRGLYNEQFF
CDR3nt: TGTGCCAGCAGTTACTCGAGGGGACTGTACAATGAGCAGTTCTTC
v_gene: TRBV6-5
d_gene: -
abundance: -
j_gene: TRBJ2-1

CDR3aa: CASHILTSGSYNEQFF
CDR3nt: TGTGCCAGCCACATATTGACTAGCGGGAGCTACAATGAGCAGTTCTTC
v_gene: TRBV5-8
d_gene: TRBD2
abundance: -
j_gene: TRBJ2-1

CDR3aa: CASSQTSGRHISNTGELFF
CDR3nt: TGCGCCAGCAGCCAGACTAGCGGGAGGCACATTTCGAACACCGGGGAGCTGTTTTTT
v_gene: TRBV5-1
d_gene: TRBD2
abundance: many
j_gene: TRBJ2-2

CDR3aa: CASSLGSGSDEQFF
CDR3nt: TGCGCCAGCAGCTTAGGTAGCGGGAGCGATGAGCAGTTCTTC
v_gene: TRBV5-1
d_gene: TRBD2
abundance: -
j_gene: TRBJ2-1

CDR3aa: CASSPRGSGVLNTQYF
CDR3nt: TGTGCCAGCAGCCCCCGGGGTAGCGGGGTCCTGAATACGCAGTATTTT
v_gene: TRBV7-2
d_gene: TRBD2
abundance: -
j_gene: TRBJ2-3

CDR3aa: CASSSGLGVTQYF
CDR3nt: TGTGCCAGCAGTTCGGGACTGGGGGTTACCCAGTACTTC
v_gene: TRBV2
d_gene: -
abundance: -
j_gene: TRBJ2-5

CDR3aa: CASNLGSTIQEQFF
CDR3nt: TGCGCCAGCAACTTGGGTTCCACAATACAAGAGCAGTTCTTC
v_gene: TRBV5-1
d_gene: -
abundance: -
j_gene: TRBJ2-1

CDR3aa: CASSPSGRTYSYEQYF
CDR3nt: TGCGCCAGCAGCCCGAGCGGGAGGACCTACTCCTACGAGCAGTACTTC
v_gene: TRBV5-1
d_gene: TRBD2
abundance: -
j_gene: TRBJ2-7

CDR3aa: CSAGQGGEQYF
CDR3nt: TGCAGTGCTGGACAGGGGGGCGAGCAGTACTTC
v_gene: TRBV20-1
d_gene: TRBD1
abundance: -
j_gene: TRBJ2-7

CDR3aa: CSVRAGAGYNEQFF
CDR3nt: TGCAGCGTTAGAGCGGGAGCAGGCTACAATGAGCAGTTCTTC
v_gene: TRBV29-1
d_gene: TRBD2
abundance: -
j_gene: TRBJ2-1

CDR3aa: CASSLGQGVLTEAFF
CDR3nt: TGTGCCAGCTCTTTGGGACAGGGGGTTCTCACTGAAGCTTTCTTT
v_gene: TRBV18
d_gene: TRBD1
abundance: -
j_gene: TRBJ1-1

CDR3aa: CASSQRVTGQGQPQHF
CDR3nt: TGCGCCAGCAGCCAAAGAGTTACAGGGCAAGGTCAGCCCCAGCATTTT
v_gene: TRBV4-1
d_gene: -
abundance: few
j_gene: TRBJ1-5

CDR3aa: CASSRGLASTDTQYF
CDR3nt: TGTGCCAGCAGCCGAGGGCTAGCCTCCACAGATACGCAGTATTTT
v_gene: TRBV9
d_gene: -
abundance: -
j_gene: TRBJ2-3

CDR3aa: CASSLSSASTDTQYF
CDR3nt: TGCGCCAGCAGCTTGTCTAGCGCTAGCACAGATACGCAGTATTTT
v_gene: TRBV5-1
d_gene: -
abundance: -
j_gene: TRBJ2-3

CDR3aa: CASSPLASGPSETQYF
CDR3nt: TGCGCCAGCAGCCCGCTGGCTAGCGGGCCTAGCGAGACCCAGTACTTC
v_gene: TRBV4-1
d_gene: TRBD2
abundance: -
j_gene: TRBJ2-5

CDR3aa: CASSQQGDYEQYF
CDR3nt: TGTGCCAGCAGCCAACAGGGTGACTACGAGCAGTACTTC
v_gene: TRBV11-2
d_gene: -
abundance: once
j_gene: TRBJ2-7

CDR3aa: CASDRGRSDYGYTF
CDR3nt: TGTGCCAGCGACAGGGGGCGGAGCGACTATGGCTACACCTTC
v_gene: TRBV28
d_gene: TRBD1
abundance: -
j_gene: TRBJ1-2

CDR3aa: CASSRDRQQETQYF
CDR3nt: TGTGCCAGCAGCCGCGACAGGCAGCAAGAGACCCAGTACTTC
v_gene: TRBV7-2
d_gene: -
abundance: -
j_gene: TRBJ2-5